Following are 31 T cell receptor beta chains from one sample sequenced in a study of blood T cell repertoires in COVID-19. Only in-frame clones appear in the TCRdb table, and some are missing; sequencing was by immunoSEQ multiplex PCR. The table has a few hundred thousand clones, nearly 85% seen once. Material for sequencing was peripheral blood. Receptor source: a human donor in a cohort sampled during active COVID-19.

In this sample, this clone turned up a few times. The chain employs TRBV7-2 and TRBJ1-3, with D possibly TRBD1 on 6 matching bases. The V end lost 5 bases, the J end lost 2 bases, and 13 bases lay between the germline ends. The CDR3 contains 15 residues. Germline CDR1 reads SGHTA; CDR2 reads FQGNSA. The CDR3 bases are TGTGCCAGCAGCAAGGACAGCCTTACTGGAAACACCATATATTTT. Encoded protein: CASSKDSLTGNTIYF. Looking up the rest from reference TRBV7-2 and TRBJ1-3 gives the full variable domain: GAGVSQSPSNKVTEKGKDVELRCDPISGHTALYWYRQSLGQGLEFLIYFQGNSAPDKSGLPSDRFSAERTGGSVSTLTIQRTQQEDSAVYLCASSKDSLTGNTIYFGEGSWLTVV.

A few counts support this clone. The chain employs TRBV1 and TRBJ2-1; the DNA was not compared with TRBD2, the D call given in the table. TRBV1 is given as a pseudogene. CDR3 size: 17 residues. CDR3 residues: CTSSQDLSGGGGNEQFF. CDR3 sequence (DNA): TGCACCAGCAGCCAAGATCTGAGCGGCGGCGGGGGGAATGAGCAGTTCTTC.

The rearrangement links TRBV19 to TRBJ2-1; 13 bases match TRBD2. This CDR3 spans 15 amino acids. CDR1 LNHDA and CDR2 SQIVND come from the germline V gene (reference sequence). J was trimmed by 9 bases and V by 4 bases; bases with no gene match: 6. For the CDR3, the DNA is TGTGCCAGTAGTACATGGACTAGCGGGAGTGGTGAGCAGTTCTTC. It codes for CASSTWTSGSGEQFF. The complete variable domain, with remaining parts taken from reference TRBV19 and TRBJ2-1, reads DGGITQSPKYLFRKEGQNVTLSCEQNLNHDAMYWYRQDPGQGLRLIYYSQIVNDFQKGDIAEGYSVSREKKESFPLTVTSAQKNPTAFYLCASSTWTSGSGEQFFGPGTRLTVL.

V and J are TRBV15 and TRBJ2-3; D is perhaps TRBD2 (5 bases). Germline V lookup: CDR1 LNHNV, CDR2 YYDKDF (reference sequence). The CDR3 runs to 13 residues. The V and J ends lost 6 bases and 2 bases respectively, with 9 bases between them. The CDR3 region is CATSERYTDTQYF. The CDR3 region has the DNA TGTGCCACCAGTGAGCGGTACACAGATACGCAGTATTTT.

This clone was counted at least ten times. V is TRBV9 and J is TRBJ1-6; D is possibly TRBD1 (5 bases). Germline V gene lookup returns CDR1 SGDLS and CDR2 YYNGEE. The CDR3 covers 15 residues. Trimming removed 4 bases from V and 7 bases from J, with 15 bases in between. This chain's CDR3 is CASSPGWGGNSPLHF. The CDR3 nucleotides read TGTGCCAGCAGCCCCGGTTGGGGGGGAAATTCACCCCTCCACTTT. Together with reference TRBV9 and TRBJ1-6, the CDR3 gives the full variable domain: DSGVTQTPKHLITATGQRVTLRCSPRSGDLSVYWYQQSLDQGLQFLIQYYNGEERAKGNILERFSAQQFPDLHSELNLSSLELGDSALYFCASSPGWGGNSPLHFGNGTRLTVT.

The genes are TRBV7-6 and TRBJ1-1; 8 nucleotides match TRBD1. Germline V lookup: CDR1 SGHVS, CDR2 FNYEAQ. The CDR3 contains 17 residues. Unmatched junction bases numbered 7, after V lost 1 base and J lost 0 bases. CDR3 DNA sequence: TGTGCCAGCAGCTTAGGCGACAGGGGAGGGATGAACACTGAAGCTTTCTTT. Its protein product is CASSLGDRGGMNTEAFF.

The gene calls are TRBV5-5 and TRBJ2-1; 11 bases fit TRBD2. Germline V CDR1 and CDR2: SGHKS, YYEKEE (reference sequence). The CDR3 is 18 residues long. Trimming cost V 1 base and J 3 bases; bases outside gene matches: 9. Written as DNA, the CDR3 is TGTGCCAGCAGCTTGACTAGCGGGGGAAGTCTGAGCTACAATGAGCAGTTCTTC. Translated, it gives CASSLTSGGSLSYNEQFF.

The chain combines TRBV2 with TRBJ1-2; no reliable D call. Germline V gives CDR1 SNHLY, CDR2 FYNNEI. The CDR3 contains 13 residues. Trimming removed 1 base from V and 4 bases from J, with 7 bases in between. The DNA for the CDR3 is TGTGCCAGCAGTGAAGGGGCCACCTATGGCTACACCTTC. Protein sequence: CASSEGATYGYTF. Together with reference TRBV2 and TRBJ1-2, the CDR3 gives the full variable domain: EPEVTQTPSHQVTQMGQEVILRCVPISNHLYFYWYRQILGQKVEFLVSFYNNEISEKSEIFDDQFSVERPDGSNFTLKIRSTKLEDSAMYFCASSEGATYGYTFGSGTRLTVV.

The chain joins TRBV7-9 to TRBJ2-7; TRBD2 aligns across 8 bases. CDR1 is SEHNR, CDR2 FQNEAQ, per germline (reference sequence). This CDR3 region has 15 residues. Unmatched junction bases numbered 7, after V lost 3 bases and J lost 3 bases. The DNA of the CDR3 is TGTGCCAGCAGCTTCGGGGGGGCCATGTACTACGAGCAGTACTTC. Encoded protein: CASSFGGAMYYEQYF. Full variable domain (outside the CDR3, taken from reference TRBV7-9 and TRBJ2-7): DTGVSQNPRHKITKRGQNVTFRCDPISEHNRLYWYRQTLGQGPEFLTYFQNEAQLEKSRLLSDRFSAERPKGSFSTLEIQRTEQGDSAMYLCASSFGGAMYYEQYFGPGTRLTVT.

J is TRBJ2-1 and V is TRBV5-5, with 7 bases that match TRBD1. The CDR3 is 15 residues long. Looked up from germline, CDR1 is SGHKS and CDR2 is YYEKEE (reference sequence). Unmatched junction bases numbered 10, after V lost 5 bases and J lost 5 bases. The DNA of the CDR3 is TGTGCCAGCAGGCAAAGACAGGGCCAGAACAATGAGCAGTTCTTC. Translation: CASRQRQGQNNEQFF.

The J gene is TRBJ2-7, the V gene TRBV7-2; the match to TRBD2 covers 8 bases. Germline V CDR1 and CDR2: SGHTA, FQGNSA. J was trimmed by 3 bases and V by 1 base; bases with no gene match: 5. The CDR3 sequence is 15 residues long. The CDR3 sequence is CASSLGLAGYYEQYF. In DNA form, the CDR3 reads TGTGCCAGCAGCTTAGGGCTAGCGGGCTACTACGAGCAGTACTTC.

This chain links TRBV18 with TRBJ1-6, with a possible D match to TRBD1 (6 bases). This CDR3 spans 14 amino acids. Germline V CDR1 and CDR2: KGHSH, LQKENI. V was trimmed by 4 bases and J by 5 bases, leaving 9 bases between them. The CDR3 is CASSHTGNNSPLHF. DNA of the CDR3: TGTGCCAGCTCACATACAGGGAATAATTCACCCCTCCACTTT. The whole variable domain, filled in from reference TRBV18 and TRBJ1-6, reads NAGVMQNPRHLVRRRGQEARLRCSPMKGHSHVYWYRQLPEEGLKFMVYLQKENIIDESGMPKERFSAEFPKEGPSILRIQQVVRGDSAAYFCASSHTGNNSPLHFGNGTRLTVT.

This chain joins TRBV27 and TRBJ1-6; no clear D gene. Per germline, CDR1 MNHEY and CDR2 SMNVEV (reference sequence). The CDR3 is 16 amino acids. V was shortened by 6 bases and J by 0 bases, with 12 bases between the two germline ends. In DNA, the CDR3 is TGTGCCAGCAGGAGCTCCTCTCACTCCTATAATTCACCCCTCCACTTT. This translates into CASRSSSHSYNSPLHF.

About this clone: The sample contains more than one DNA sequence encoding this CDR3. This chain joins TRBV7-9 and TRBJ1-2, with D possibly TRBD1 on 6 matching bases. The CDR3 length is 14 residues. CDR1 and CDR2 (germline): SEHNR, FQNEAQ (reference sequence). V gave up 2 bases and J gave up 7 bases, with 14 bases separating them. The CDR3 loop is CASSLQGNGAGYTF. The CDR3 DNA reads as TGTGCCAGCAGCTTACAGGGGAATGGAGCTGGCTACACCTTC.

The chain has TRBV6-2 or TRBV6-3 and TRBJ2-7; D perhaps matches TRBD1 (6 bases). Germline V gene data show CDR1 as MNHEY and CDR2 as SVGEGT. V lost 6 bases, J lost 0 bases, and 21 bases lay in between. The CDR3 is made up of 17 amino acids. CDR3 loop: CASSPYPTGMGSYEQYF. In nucleotides, the CDR3 is TGTGCCAGCAGCCCTTACCCCACAGGGATGGGCTCCTACGAGCAGTACTTC.

The chain carries TRBV2 and TRBJ2-1; D is unresolved. The V gene lost 6 bases and the J gene lost 0 bases, with 12 bases spanning the gap. Germline lookup yields CDR1 SNHLY and CDR2 FYNNEI. The CDR3 runs 15 residues. The CDR3 sequence: CASRVPLSSYNEQFF. In DNA form, the CDR3 reads TGTGCCAGCAGGGTTCCTCTAAGCTCCTACAATGAGCAGTTCTTC.

This clone was counted only a few times. This chain links TRBV4-2 with TRBJ2-3; possible D gene TRBD2, 6 bases. Germline CDR1 reads LGHNA; CDR2 reads YNFKEQ. This CDR3 region has 17 residues. V lost 0 bases and J lost 2, with 15 bases in between. The CDR3 spells CASSQESAGLDTDTQYF. CDR3 nucleotide sequence: TGTGCCAGCAGCCAAGAATCGGCGGGGCTCGACACAGATACGCAGTATTTT.

The chain joins TRBV5-1 to TRBJ2-1; 15 nucleotides line up with TRBD2. The V segment lost 2 bases and the J segment 4 bases; nucleotides outside the gene matches: 7. CDR3 length: 18 residues. Germline CDR1 reads SGHRS; CDR2 reads YFSETQ. In DNA form, the CDR3 reads TGCGCCAGCAGCTTCGGACTAGCGGGAGGGCGGCTGTACAATGAGCAGTTCTTC. Its protein is CASSFGLAGGRLYNEQFF.

This CDR3 is CAIGTGNGNTIYF. The CDR3 nucleotides are TGTGCCATCGGGACAGGGAACGGAAACACCATATATTTT. The chain couples TRBV6-5 to TRBJ1-3; 9 nucleotides line up with TRBD1. The CDR3 sequence is 13 residues long. The germline gives CDR1 MNHEY, CDR2 SVGAGI. J lost 4 bases, V lost 10 bases, and 5 bases had no gene match.

The chain recombines TRBV4-3 with TRBJ1-1; no firm D call. Germline V gene lookup returns CDR1 LGHNA and CDR2 YSLEER. The CDR3 spans 15 residues. Trimming shortened V by 0 bases and J by 6 bases, and 14 bases separated the two germline ends. DNA for the CDR3: TGCGCCAGCAGCCAAGAAGCGACCAAAAGATCTGAAGCTTTCTTT. This gives the protein CASSQEATKRSEAFF.

The chain has TRBV7-2 and TRBJ2-3; the D is unclear. V was clipped by 5 bases and J by 5 bases, with 11 bases between them. There are 13 residues in the CDR3. Germline CDR1 and CDR2: SGHTA and FQGNSA. CDR3 DNA sequence: TGTGCCAGCAGCACCAATTTCGGAGATACGCAGTATTTT. Its translation is CASSTNFGDTQYF.

The chain links TRBV28 to TRBJ1-2; 8 nucleotides match TRBD1. CDR1 is MDHEN and CDR2 is SYDVKM in the germline V gene. V shed 4 bases, J shed 6 bases, and the junction held 10 bases outside the gene matches. This CDR3 is 15 amino acids long. The CDR3 DNA reads as TGTGCCAGCAGTTCACAGTTCGACAGGGGCGATGGCTACACCTTC. Amino acids: CASSSQFDRGDGYTF.

CDR3 bases: TGTGCCAGCAGGGAGCAGAACACCGGGGAGCTGTTTTTT. As protein: CASREQNTGELFF. The chain carries TRBV28 and TRBJ2-2; D is uncertain. Germline V gene lookup returns CDR1 MDHEN and CDR2 SYDVKM. The germline V and J ends were trimmed by 6 bases and 1 base, with 6 bases remaining between them. The CDR3 runs to 13 residues.

The CDR3 DNA reads as TGTGCCAGCAGTTACTCGGGGGGGGTCTCCTATGGCTACACCTTC. Protein: CASSYSGGVSYGYTF. This chain joins TRBV6-6 and TRBJ1-2; D is possibly TRBD1 (5 bases). The V and J ends lost 0 bases and 4 bases respectively, with 12 bases between them. Germline V gene data show CDR1 as MNHNY and CDR2 as SVGAGI (reference sequence). The CDR3 is 15 residues long.

J is TRBJ1-2 and V is TRBV5-4; 8 nucleotides align to TRBD1. After removal of 3 bases from V and 3 bases from J, the junction contained 7 bases not matched to a gene. The CDR3 spans 15 residues. The germline gives CDR1 SGHNT, CDR2 YYREEE (reference sequence). The CDR3 reads CASSSPGQVYYGYTF. The CDR3 coding sequence is TGTGCCAGCAGCTCACCGGGACAGGTGTACTATGGCTACACCTTC. Drawing the rest from reference TRBV5-4 and TRBJ1-2, the complete variable domain is ETGVTQSPTHLIKTRGQQVTLRCSSQSGHNTVSWYQQALGQGPQFIFQYYREEENGRGNFPPRFSGLQFPNYSSELNVNALELDDSALYLCASSSPGQVYYGYTFGSGTRLTVV.

V is TRBV10-3 and J is TRBJ2-7, with 11 bases aligning to TRBD2. After removal of 3 bases from V and 4 bases from J, the junction contained 14 bases not matched to a gene. Germline V gives CDR1 ENHRY, CDR2 SYGVKD. This CDR3 region has 18 residues. The CDR3 nucleotides read TGTGCCATCAGTGACATAGCGGGAGGGGGGTCTTTAAGGTACGAGCAGTACTTC. It specifies CAISDIAGGGSLRYEQYF.

This chain links TRBV25-1 with TRBJ1-3; D unclear. CDR1 MGHDK and CDR2 SYGVNS come from the germline V gene. Trimming pared 8 bases from V and 3 bases from J, leaving 14 bases between. The CDR3 sequence is 14 residues long. This CDR3 is CASGDLPIGNTIYF. The CDR3 DNA sequence: TGTGCCAGCGGAGATCTCCCCATTGGAAACACCATATATTTT.

This chain joins TRBV5-1 and TRBJ2-7, with 8 bases identical to TRBD2. V shed 3 bases, J shed 6 bases, and the junction held 5 bases outside the gene matches. Germline CDR1 is SGHRS and CDR2 is YFSETQ. The CDR3 length is 13 residues. In DNA, the CDR3 is TGCGCCAGCAGCTCCCAGGCGGGGGGCGAGCAGTACTTC. It is translated as CASSSQAGGEQYF.

The chain employs TRBV9 and TRBJ2-1; TRBD2 aligns across 12 bases. Trimming took 2 bases from V and 7 from J; bases not matched to a gene: 7. CDR1 SGDLS and CDR2 YYNGEE come from the germline V gene. This CDR3 has 16 amino acids. CDR3 loop: CASSVRLAGERNEQFF. CDR3 nucleotide sequence: TGTGCCAGCAGCGTTAGACTAGCGGGGGAGCGTAATGAGCAGTTCTTC.

J is TRBJ2-7 and V is TRBV5-1; D might be TRBD2 (5 bases). The germline gives CDR1 SGHRS, CDR2 YFSETQ. V was cut by 0 bases and J by 6 bases, with 25 bases left in between. The CDR3 loop spans 18 amino acids. CDR3 region: CASSLGGSALLLRPEQYF. In DNA, the CDR3 is TGCGCCAGCAGCTTGGGAGGTAGCGCGCTCCTACTGAGGCCCGAGCAGTACTTC.

The chain uses TRBV19 and TRBJ1-1, with 7 bases identical to TRBD1. Germline CDR1 reads LNHDA; CDR2 reads SQIVND (reference sequence). J gave up 0 bases and V 5 bases, and 9 bases lay outside the gene matches. CDR3 length: 16 residues. The CDR3 loop is CASSPRQGRMNTEAFF. For the CDR3, the DNA is TGTGCCAGTAGTCCCAGACAGGGACGGATGAACACTGAAGCTTTCTTT. Complete variable domain (other parts from reference TRBV19 and TRBJ1-1): DGGITQSPKYLFRKEGQNVTLSCEQNLNHDAMYWYRQDPGQGLRLIYYSQIVNDFQKGDIAEGYSVSREKKESFPLTVTSAQKNPTAFYLCASSPRQGRMNTEAFFGQGTRLTVV.